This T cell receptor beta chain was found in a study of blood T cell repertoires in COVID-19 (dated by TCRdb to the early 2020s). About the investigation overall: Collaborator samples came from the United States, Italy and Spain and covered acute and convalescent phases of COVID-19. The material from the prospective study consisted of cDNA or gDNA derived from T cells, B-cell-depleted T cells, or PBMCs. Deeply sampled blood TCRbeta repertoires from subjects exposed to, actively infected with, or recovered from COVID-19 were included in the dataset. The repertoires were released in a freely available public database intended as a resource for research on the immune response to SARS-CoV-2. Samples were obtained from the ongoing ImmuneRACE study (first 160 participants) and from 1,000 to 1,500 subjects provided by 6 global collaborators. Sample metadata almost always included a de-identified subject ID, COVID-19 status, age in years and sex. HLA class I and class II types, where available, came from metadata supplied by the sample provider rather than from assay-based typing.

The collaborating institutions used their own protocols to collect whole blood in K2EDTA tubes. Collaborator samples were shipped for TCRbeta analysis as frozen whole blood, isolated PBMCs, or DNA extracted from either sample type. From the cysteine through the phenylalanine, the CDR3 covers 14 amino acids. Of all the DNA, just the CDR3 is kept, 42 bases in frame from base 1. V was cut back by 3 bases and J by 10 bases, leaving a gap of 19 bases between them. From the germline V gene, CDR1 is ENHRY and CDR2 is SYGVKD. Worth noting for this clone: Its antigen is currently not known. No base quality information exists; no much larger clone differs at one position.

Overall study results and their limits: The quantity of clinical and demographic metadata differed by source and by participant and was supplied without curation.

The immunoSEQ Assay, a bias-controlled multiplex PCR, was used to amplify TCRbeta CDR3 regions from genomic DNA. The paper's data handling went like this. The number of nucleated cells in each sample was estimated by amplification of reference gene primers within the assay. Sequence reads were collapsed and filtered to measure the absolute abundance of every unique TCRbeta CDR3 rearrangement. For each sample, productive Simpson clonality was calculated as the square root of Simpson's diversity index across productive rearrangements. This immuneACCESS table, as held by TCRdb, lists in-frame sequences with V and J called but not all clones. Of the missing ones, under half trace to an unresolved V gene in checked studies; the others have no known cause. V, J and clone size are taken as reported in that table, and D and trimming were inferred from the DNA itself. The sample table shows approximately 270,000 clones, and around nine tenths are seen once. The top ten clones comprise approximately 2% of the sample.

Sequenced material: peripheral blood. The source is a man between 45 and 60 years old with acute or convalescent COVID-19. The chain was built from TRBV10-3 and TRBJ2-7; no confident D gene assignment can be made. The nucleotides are TGTGCCATCAGTGACTCTAGTAGTCCCCTCAAACAGTACTTC. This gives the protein CAISDSSSPLKQYF.